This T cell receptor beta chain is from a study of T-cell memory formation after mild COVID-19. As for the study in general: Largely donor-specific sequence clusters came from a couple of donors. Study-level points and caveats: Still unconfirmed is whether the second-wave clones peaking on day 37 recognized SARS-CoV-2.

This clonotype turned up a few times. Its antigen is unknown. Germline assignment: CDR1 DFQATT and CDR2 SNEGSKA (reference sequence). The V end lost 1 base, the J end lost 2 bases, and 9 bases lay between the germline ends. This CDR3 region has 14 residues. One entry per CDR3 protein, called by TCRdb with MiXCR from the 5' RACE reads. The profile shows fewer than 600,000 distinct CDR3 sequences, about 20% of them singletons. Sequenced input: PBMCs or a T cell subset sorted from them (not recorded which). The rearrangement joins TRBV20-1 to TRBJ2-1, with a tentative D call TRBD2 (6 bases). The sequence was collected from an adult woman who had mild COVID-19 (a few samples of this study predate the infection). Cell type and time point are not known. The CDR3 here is CSARGASAYNEQFF. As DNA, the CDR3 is TGCAGTGCTAGAGGGGCTAGCGCCTACAATGAGCAGTTCTTC.